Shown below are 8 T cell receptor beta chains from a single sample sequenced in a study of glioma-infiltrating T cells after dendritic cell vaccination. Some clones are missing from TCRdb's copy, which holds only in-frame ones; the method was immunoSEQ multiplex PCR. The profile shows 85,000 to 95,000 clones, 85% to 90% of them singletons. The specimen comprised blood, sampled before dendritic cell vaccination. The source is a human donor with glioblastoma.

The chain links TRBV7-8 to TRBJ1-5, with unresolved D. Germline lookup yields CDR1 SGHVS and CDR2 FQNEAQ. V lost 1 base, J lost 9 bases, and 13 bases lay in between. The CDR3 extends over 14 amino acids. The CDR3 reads CASSLDGTGWPQHF. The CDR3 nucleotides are TGTGCCAGCAGCTTAGATGGCACGGGATGGCCCCAGCATTTT.

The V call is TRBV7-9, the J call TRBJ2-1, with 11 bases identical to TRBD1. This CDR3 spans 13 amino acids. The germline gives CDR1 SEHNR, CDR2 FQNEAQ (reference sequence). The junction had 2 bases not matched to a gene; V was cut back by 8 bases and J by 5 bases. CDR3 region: CASAGQGDNEQFF. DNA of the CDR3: TGTGCCAGCGCGGGACAGGGGGACAATGAGCAGTTCTTC. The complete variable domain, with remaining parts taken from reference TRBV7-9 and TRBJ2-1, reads DTGVSQNPRHKITKRGQNVTFRCDPISEHNRLYWYRQTLGQGPEFLTYFQNEAQLEKSRLLSDRFSAERPKGSFSTLEIQRTEQGDSAMYLCASAGQGDNEQFFGPGTRLTVL.

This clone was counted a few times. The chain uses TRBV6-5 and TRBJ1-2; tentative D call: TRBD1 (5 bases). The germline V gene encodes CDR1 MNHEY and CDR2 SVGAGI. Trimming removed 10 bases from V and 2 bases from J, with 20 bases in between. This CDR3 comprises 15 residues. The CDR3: CATTPRQQQNYGYTF. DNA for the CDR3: TGTGCCACCACACCCAGACAGCAACAAAACTATGGCTACACCTTC.

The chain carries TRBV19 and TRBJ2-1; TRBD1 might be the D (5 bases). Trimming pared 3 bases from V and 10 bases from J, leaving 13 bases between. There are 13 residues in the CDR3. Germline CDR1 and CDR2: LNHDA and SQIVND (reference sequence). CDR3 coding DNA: TGTGCCAGTAGTATTGCAGGGCTAAGCGAGCAGTTCTTC. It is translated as CASSIAGLSEQFF.

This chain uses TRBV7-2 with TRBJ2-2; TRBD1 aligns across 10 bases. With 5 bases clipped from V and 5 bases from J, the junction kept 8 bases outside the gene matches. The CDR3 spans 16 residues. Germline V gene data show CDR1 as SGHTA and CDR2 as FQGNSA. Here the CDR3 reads CASSLGQGTSTGELFF. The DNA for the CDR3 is TGTGCCAGCAGCCTGGGACAGGGGACGTCAACCGGGGAGCTGTTTTTT.

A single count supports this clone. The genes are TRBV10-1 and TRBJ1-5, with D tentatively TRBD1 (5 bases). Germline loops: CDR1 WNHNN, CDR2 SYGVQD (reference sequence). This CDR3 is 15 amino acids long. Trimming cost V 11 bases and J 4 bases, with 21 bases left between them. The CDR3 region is CACIFGGVENQPQHF. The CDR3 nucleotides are TGCGCCTGTATATTTGGGGGGGTGGAAAATCAGCCCCAGCATTTT.

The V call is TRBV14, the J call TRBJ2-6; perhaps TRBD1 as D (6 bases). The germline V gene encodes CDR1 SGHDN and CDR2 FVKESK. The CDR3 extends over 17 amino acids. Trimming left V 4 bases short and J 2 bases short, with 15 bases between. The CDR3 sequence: CASSPQGMRAGANVLTF. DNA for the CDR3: TGTGCCAGCAGCCCCCAGGGGATGCGGGCTGGGGCCAACGTCCTGACTTTC.

This CDR3 reads CASNVQGSGTEAFF. CDR3 coding DNA: TGTGCCAGCAATGTCCAGGGGTCGGGGACTGAAGCTTTCTTT. The gene calls are TRBV7-9 and TRBJ1-1; a weak D match, TRBD1 (6 bases). CDR1 and CDR2 (germline): SEHNR, FQNEAQ (reference sequence). The CDR3 extends over 14 amino acids. V lost 7 bases and J lost 5, with 17 bases in between.